These 15 T cell receptor beta chains originate from one sample sequenced in a study of T cells in Graves' hyperthyroidism and ophthalmopathy. From RNA transcripts, TCR beta CDR3 regions were amplified. HTBI primers were the set used in a first-round RT-PCR of the TCR CDR3. TCRdb passed the multiplex PCR reads through MiXCR, listing each CDR3 protein once. The sample has about 660,000 distinct CDR3 sequences; 45% are singletons. The material sequenced was peripheral blood or thyroid tissue (not recorded which). Receptors originate from an adult man with Graves' disease, either hyperthyroidism or ophthalmopathy (not recorded which).

V usage is TRBV6-1 and J usage is TRBJ2-5; the D gene is possibly TRBD1 (5 bases). Germline lookup yields CDR1 MNHNS and CDR2 SASEGT. V lost 6 bases to trimming and J lost 9 bases, with 23 bases between them. The CDR3 is 15 residues long. The CDR3 sequence is CASSPERRDQGPQYF. CDR3 coding DNA: TGTGCCAGCAGCCCCGAACGCAGGGATCAAGGGCCCCAGTACTTC.

The chain uses TRBV2 and TRBJ2-7, with a tentative D call TRBD1 (5 bases). The CDR3 is made up of 14 amino acids. Trimming removed 6 bases from V and 3 bases from J, with 15 bases in between. From germline, CDR1 is SNHLY and CDR2 FYNNEI. As DNA, the CDR3 is TGTGCCAGCAGGTTGGGGCTTGGGGACTACGAGCAGTACTTC. It codes for CASRLGLGDYEQYF.

This clonotype has at least ten counts. This chain uses TRBV29-1 with TRBJ1-2; 12 bases match TRBD1. The CDR3 has 13 amino acids. Unmatched junction bases numbered 8, after V lost 7 bases and J lost 8 bases. Germline V lookup: CDR1 SQVTM, CDR2 ANQGSEA. The CDR3 here is CSAGTGGAQGYTF. The CDR3, as DNA: TGCAGCGCCGGGACAGGGGGCGCGCAGGGCTACACCTTC.

V gene TRBV5-1 combines with J gene TRBJ1-2; D possibly corresponds to TRBD1 (5 bases). The V gene lost 7 bases and the J gene lost 14 bases, with 21 bases spanning the gap. The CDR3 spans 12 residues. CDR1 and CDR2 from the germline V gene are SGHRS and YFSETQ. The CDR3 DNA follows: TGCGCCAGCGGCCTGGGTGAGGGGCAAGAAACCTTC. The encoded protein is CASGLGEGQETF.

Concerning this clonotype itself: A clone one base away is much larger, so this may be a read error. The V gene is TRBV24-1, the J gene TRBJ2-6; D remains ambiguous. This CDR3 region has 17 residues. Per germline, CDR1 KGHDR and CDR2 SFDVKD. Trimming removed 7 bases from V and 0 bases from J, with 15 bases in between. The DNA of the CDR3 is TGTGCCACCAGCTTAGTAGTCGGTAGCTCTGGGGCCAACGTCCTGACTTTC. This translates into CATSLVVGSSGANVLTF.

This rearrangement joins TRBV7-9 to TRBJ1-3; D might be TRBD1 (5 bases). V lost 6 bases to trimming and J lost 8 bases, with 14 bases between them. The CDR3 is 13 amino acids. Germline V gene sequence: CDR1 SEHNR, CDR2 FQNEAQ (reference sequence). CDR3 nucleotides: TGTGCCAGCAGTGCCGCGGGGGGAGACACCATATATTTT. Its protein is CASSAAGGDTIYF.

V is TRBV19 and J is TRBJ1-4; 8 nucleotides align to TRBD1. Germline CDR1 reads LNHDA; CDR2 reads SQIVND (reference sequence). The ends lost 9 bases at V and 4 bases at J; junction bases unmatched: 10. The length of the CDR3 is 15 residues. The CDR3 DNA is TGTGCCAGCAGCGAAGGGACAGGATTTAATGAAAAACTGTTTTTT. It encodes CASSEGTGFNEKLFF.

The chain has TRBV20-1 and TRBJ2-7; TRBD2 agrees at 9 bases. The CDR3 loop spans 16 amino acids. Per the germline V gene, CDR1 is DFQATT and CDR2 is SNEGSKA (reference sequence). V was pared by 0 bases and J by 3 bases, with 9 bases of the junction left unmatched. CDR3 amino acids: CSARDQEREAHYEQYF. CDR3 nucleotides: TGCAGTGCTAGAGATCAGGAGCGGGAGGCACACTACGAGCAGTACTTC.

V gene TRBV10-2 combines with J gene TRBJ1-5; no clear D. Germline V gives CDR1 WSHSY, CDR2 SAAADI. With 2 bases removed from V and 7 bases from J, the gap between germline ends came to 15 bases. The CDR3 extends over 15 amino acids. The CDR3 DNA reads TGCGCCAGCAGTGAGACGACATTGGGGAAGCAGCCCCAGCATTTT. As protein: CASSETTLGKQPQHF.

This clonotype was seen at least ten times. CDR3 DNA sequence: TGCAGCGTTTTGACGGCCTACGAGCAGTACTTC. Amino acid sequence: CSVLTAYEQYF. The chain recombines TRBV29-1 with TRBJ2-7; unclear D gene. CDR3 length: 11 amino acids. V was pared by 5 bases and J by 2 bases, with 7 bases between. Germline V gives CDR1 SQVTM, CDR2 ANQGSEA.

The chain is built from TRBV7-2 and TRBJ1-3; D is unclear. Germline CDR1 SGHTA, CDR2 FQGNSA. This CDR3 has 14 residues. The V end was cut by 5 bases, the J end by 7 bases, with 15 bases between. The CDR3 DNA is TGTGCCAGCAGCCCCTCCGACATACGGAACACCATATATTTT. Its protein is CASSPSDIRNTIYF. The full variable domain, rest sourced from reference TRBV7-2 and TRBJ1-3, is GAGVSQSPSNKVTEKGKDVELRCDPISGHTALYWYRQSLGQGLEFLIYFQGNSAPDKSGLPSDRFSAERTGGSVSTLTIQRTQQEDSAVYLCASSPSDIRNTIYFGEGSWLTVV.

This clonotype has just a few counts. The rearrangement links TRBV10-3 to TRBJ2-7, with D hard to call. V lost 2 bases, J lost 6 bases, and 14 bases lay in between. CDR1 is ENHRY and CDR2 is SYGVKD in the germline V gene. The CDR3 contains 14 residues. Here the CDR3 reads CAISEMNSLGEQYF. In DNA form, the CDR3 reads TGTGCCATCAGTGAGATGAATAGCCTGGGCGAGCAGTACTTC.

This clonotype was counted ten times or more. This rearrangement joins TRBV2 to TRBJ1-5; weak D call: TRBD1 (6 bases). The germline V gene has CDR1 SNHLY and CDR2 FYNNEI. The CDR3 covers 13 residues. The V end was cut by 4 bases, the J end by 5 bases, with 9 bases between. The CDR3 DNA follows: TGTGCCAGCAGTGTCAGGGGTGATCAGCCCCAGCATTTT. It encodes CASSVRGDQPQHF.

About this clonotype itself: A much larger clone is a single base away; this may be a read error. CDR3 region: CATTERTGKGGELLF. The CDR3 coding sequence is TGTGCCACCACCGAACGGACAGGGAAAGGCGGGGAGCTGCTTTTT. The chain couples TRBV15 to TRBJ2-2; 8 bases map to TRBD1. This CDR3 contains 15 residues. Looked up from germline, CDR1 is LNHNV and CDR2 is YYDKDF (reference sequence).

V is TRBV12-3 or TRBV12-4 and J is TRBJ2-5; D assignment may be TRBD1 or TRBD2 (6 bases each). The V gene lost 3 bases and the J gene lost 1 base, with 9 bases spanning the gap. The CDR3 is 14 amino acids. CDR3: CASSLRGVQETQYF. The CDR3, as DNA: TGTGCCAGCAGTTTGAGGGGGGTCCAAGAGACCCAGTACTTC.